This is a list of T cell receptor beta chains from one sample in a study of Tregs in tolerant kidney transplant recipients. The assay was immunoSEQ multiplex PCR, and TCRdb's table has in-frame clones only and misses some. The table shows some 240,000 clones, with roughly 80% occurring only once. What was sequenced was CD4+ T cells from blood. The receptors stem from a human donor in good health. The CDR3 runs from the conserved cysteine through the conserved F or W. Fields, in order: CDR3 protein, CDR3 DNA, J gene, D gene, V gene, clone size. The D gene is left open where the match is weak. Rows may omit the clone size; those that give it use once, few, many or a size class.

CDR3: CASSLGPLVSYNEQFF
DNA: TGTGCCAGCAGTCTCGGACCCCTCGTCTCCTACAATGAGCAGTTCTTC
J: TRBJ2-1
D: .
V: TRBV28
size: .

CDR3: CASRATSGSSHEQFF
DNA: TGTGCCAGCAGGGCTACTAGCGGGAGTTCCCATGAGCAGTTCTTC
J: TRBJ2-1
D: TRBD2
V: TRBV2
size: .

CDR3: CASTWGSGTEKLFF
DNA: TGTGCCAGCACCTGGGGGTCAGGGACTGAAAAACTGTTTTTT
J: TRBJ1-4
D: .
V: TRBV2
size: .

CDR3: CASSLGASLSYEQYF
DNA: TGTGCCAGCAGCTTAGGGGCTTCGCTCTCCTACGAGCAGTACTTC
J: TRBJ2-7
D: .
V: TRBV7-9
size: .

CDR3: CASSEELPYNEQFF
DNA: TGTGCCAGCAGTGAAGAACTACCCTACAATGAGCAGTTCTTC
J: TRBJ2-1
D: .
V: TRBV2
size: .

CDR3: CASRLPGQGTEAFF
DNA: TGCGCCAGCAGACTACCGGGACAGGGCACTGAAGCTTTCTTT
J: TRBJ1-1
D: TRBD1
V: TRBV5-1
size: .

CDR3: CASSLNQDSYQPQHF
DNA: TGTGCCAGCAGCTTAAACCAGGATTCCTATCAGCCCCAGCATTTT
J: TRBJ1-5
D: .
V: TRBV7-2
size: .

CDR3: CASSIQFWTGDNSPLHF
DNA: TGTGCCAGTAGTATCCAATTTTGGACAGGGGATAATTCACCCCTCCACTTT
J: TRBJ1-6
D: TRBD1
V: TRBV19
size: .

CDR3: CAGSLTTRGAGLETQYF
DNA: TGTGCCGGCAGCCTTACAACCCGGGGGGCAGGTTTGGAGACCCAGTACTTC
J: TRBJ2-5
D: .
V: TRBV9
size: .

CDR3: CASSSSGMGSYIQYF
DNA: TGTGCCAGCAGCTCATCAGGGATGGGGAGCTACATTCAGTACTTC
J: TRBJ2-4
D: .
V: TRBV9
size: .

CDR3: CASRPTGNTIYF
DNA: TGTGCCAGTAGACCCACGGGAAACACCATATATTTT
J: TRBJ1-3
D: .
V: TRBV19
size: .

CDR3: CASSLAVTYGYTF
DNA: TGTGCCAGCAGCTTGGCCGTAACGTATGGCTACACCTTC
J: TRBJ1-2
D: .
V: TRBV13
size: once

CDR3: CSVGQYEQFF
DNA: TGCAGTGTAGGACAATATGAGCAGTTCTTC
J: TRBJ2-1
D: .
V: TRBV20-1
size: .

CDR3: CATSRDLRGLITGTQYF
DNA: TGTGCCACCAGCAGAGATTTGAGAGGTCTTATCACGGGTACGCAGTATTTT
J: TRBJ2-3
D: .
V: TRBV15
size: .

CDR3: CSVEGGNTEAFF
DNA: TGCAGCGTTGAAGGTGGGAACACTGAAGCTTTCTTT
J: TRBJ1-1
D: .
V: TRBV29-1
size: .

CDR3: CASSLTGADNSPLHF
DNA: TGTGCCAGCAGCTTAACAGGGGCAGATAATTCACCCCTCCACTTT
J: TRBJ1-6
D: TRBD1
V: TRBV7-9
size: few

CDR3: CASSLVARTSGGNEQFF
DNA: TGTGCCAGCAGCTTAGTCGCTAGGACTAGCGGTGGCAATGAGCAGTTCTTC
J: TRBJ2-1
D: TRBD2
V: TRBV11-3
size: .

CDR3: CASSLEQGPYNEQFF
DNA: TGCGCCAGCAGCTTGGAACAGGGCCCTTACAATGAGCAGTTCTTC
J: TRBJ2-1
D: .
V: TRBV5-1
size: .

CDR3: CASSRTDTQYF
DNA: TGTGCCAGCAGCCGAACAGATACGCAGTATTTT
J: TRBJ2-3
D: .
V: TRBV11-1
size: once

CDR3: CASIMRLAGDTQYF
DNA: TGTGCCAGTATAATGAGACTAGCGGGAGATACGCAGTATTTT
J: TRBJ2-3
D: TRBD2
V: TRBV19
size: .

CDR3: CASAAGQQETQYF
DNA: TGTGCCAGCGCCGCGGGGCAGCAAGAGACCCAGTACTTC
J: TRBJ2-5
D: .
V: TRBV7-8
size: .

CDR3: CASSNLGGGEGFF
DNA: TGCGCCAGCTCAAATCTAGGTGGGGGGGAAGGTTTCTTT
J: TRBJ1-1
D: .
V: TRBV5-1
size: .

CDR3: CASSQQGVNYGYTF
DNA: TGTGCCAGCTCACAGCAGGGGGTTAACTATGGCTACACCTTC
J: TRBJ1-2
D: TRBD1
V: TRBV18
size: .

CDR3: CASSLSSGASLNEQYF
DNA: TGTGCCAGCAGCTTAAGTTCAGGAGCTAGTCTGAACGAGCAGTACTTC
J: TRBJ2-7
D: .
V: TRBV11-2
size: .

CDR3: CASSNPGGAGNTGELFF
DNA: TGTGCCAGCAGTAATCCAGGGGGCGCAGGAAACACCGGGGAGCTGTTTTTT
J: TRBJ2-2
D: TRBD1
V: TRBV2
size: .

CDR3: CASSDLPTNYGYTF
DNA: TGTGCCAGCAGTGACCTTCCAACGAACTATGGCTACACCTTC
J: TRBJ1-2
D: .
V: TRBV25-1
size: .

CDR3: CASSPPRTNQPQHF
DNA: TGTGCCAGCAGTCCCCCCCGGACCAATCAGCCCCAGCATTTT
J: TRBJ1-5
D: .
V: TRBV7-8
size: .

CDR3: CSANQGDKQYF
DNA: TGCAGTGCTAACCAGGGGGATAAGCAGTACTTC
J: TRBJ2-5
D: TRBD1
V: TRBV20-1
size: .

CDR3: CASRGLSGRADEQYF
DNA: TGTGCCAGCAGAGGGCTTAGCGGGAGGGCCGACGAGCAGTACTTC
J: TRBJ2-7
D: TRBD2
V: TRBV6-1
size: .

CDR3: CASSDELYSNQPQHF
DNA: TGTGCCAGCAGTGACGAACTGTATAGCAATCAGCCCCAGCATTTT
J: TRBJ1-5
D: .
V: TRBV2
size: .

CDR3: CASSVRQGYNEQFF
DNA: TGTGCCAGCAGTGTCCGCCAGGGCTACAATGAGCAGTTCTTC
J: TRBJ2-1
D: .
V: TRBV2
size: few

CDR3: CASLRDKMNTEAFF
DNA: TGTGCCAGCTTAAGGGACAAGATGAACACTGAAGCTTTCTTT
J: TRBJ1-1
D: .
V: TRBV18
size: .

CDR3: CASSTRQGAHEQYF
DNA: TGTGCCAGCAGCACAAGACAGGGGGCCCACGAGCAGTACTTC
J: TRBJ2-7
D: TRBD1
V: TRBV9
size: .